This is a list of T cell receptor beta chains from one sample in a study of identical twins. One entry per CDR3 protein, called by TCRdb with MiXCR from the 5' RACE reads. The sample includes over 550,000 distinct CDR3 sequences, roughly 7.2% of them seen just once. These data are also associated with another study on yellow fever vaccine responses in identical twins.

Material for sequencing was PBMCs. The receptor source for this set is a young woman in good health. Each CDR3 is given with its conserved first and last residue. A D gene is named only where the DNA matches it firmly. Size is stated for part of the rows, as once, few or many counts, or as a class when the clone is expanded.

d_gene	v_gene	abundance	j_gene	CDR3aa	CDR3nt
TRBD1	TRBV12-3/TRBV12-4	-	TRBJ2-3	CASSWTGQSTDTQYF	TGTGCCAGCAGTTGGACAGGGCAGAGCACAGATACGCAGTATTTT
-	TRBV5-1	few	TRBJ1-2	CASSPAGTYGYTF	TGCGCCAGCAGCCCGGCGGGGACATATGGCTACACCTTC
-	TRBV7-2	few	TRBJ1-3	CASRASGNTIYF	TGTGCCAGCAGAGCCTCGGGAAACACCATATATTTT
TRBD1	TRBV5-5	few	TRBJ2-3	CASSDRDRASDTQYF	TGTGCCAGCAGCGACCGGGACAGGGCTTCAGATACGCAGTATTTT
-	TRBV12-3/TRBV12-4	-	TRBJ2-7	CASSPDRNAYEQYF	TGTGCCAGCAGTCCTGACAGGAACGCCTACGAGCAGTACTTC
TRBD1	TRBV5-1	many	TRBJ1-2	CASSFGQGNYGYTF	TGCGCCAGCAGCTTTGGACAGGGGAACTATGGCTACACCTTC
-	TRBV14	few	TRBJ2-1	CASSQYVGAPQFF	TGTGCCAGCAGCCAGTACGTGGGGGCACCCCAGTTCTTC
-	TRBV7-6	many	TRBJ1-5	CASSQTGGVEPQHF	TGTGCCAGCAGCCAGACAGGCGGTGTAGAGCCCCAGCATTTT
-	TRBV5-1	many	TRBJ2-5	CASSSSRGLWETQYF	TGCGCCAGCAGCTCTTCTAGGGGTTTGTGGGAGACCCAGTACTTC
TRBD2	TRBV15	many	TRBJ2-2	CATSRVVAGGTGELFF	TGTGCCACCAGCAGAGTAGTAGCGGGAGGTACCGGGGAGCTGTTTTTT
-	TRBV4-1	few	TRBJ2-3	CASSPVVQRHTDTQYF	TGCGCCAGCAGCCCAGTGGTCCAAAGGCACACAGATACGCAGTATTTT
-	TRBV5-1	-	TRBJ1-4	CASKRSWGSGANEKLFF	TGCGCCAGCAAAAGATCCTGGGGAAGCGGAGCTAATGAAAAACTGTTTTTT
-	TRBV29-1	-	TRBJ2-3	CSVEGQRTDTQYF	TGCAGCGTTGAAGGGCAGCGCACAGATACGCAGTATTTT
TRBD1	TRBV6-1	few	TRBJ1-5	CASSAKGQGDNQPQHF	TGTGCCAGCAGTGCGAAGGGACAGGGCGACAATCAGCCCCAGCATTTT
-	TRBV11-3	many	TRBJ2-1	CASSLGFTPSGYNEQFF	TGTGCCAGCAGCTTAGGCTTCACTCCGTCGGGATACAATGAGCAGTTCTTC
TRBD1	TRBV5-6	-	TRBJ1-2	CASSFGDRGNYGYTF	TGTGCCAGCAGCTTCGGCGACAGGGGCAACTATGGCTACACCTTC
TRBD1	TRBV6-1	-	TRBJ2-2	CATALTGVNTGELFF	TGTGCCACGGCCCTGACAGGGGTTAACACCGGGGAGCTGTTTTTT
-	TRBV7-9	few	TRBJ2-7	CASSERGSYEQYF	TGTGCCAGCAGTGAGAGAGGCTCCTACGAGCAGTACTTC
TRBD1	TRBV5-1	many	TRBJ2-5	CASSLATGGETQYF	TGCGCCAGCAGCTTGGCGACAGGGGGCGAGACCCAGTACTTC
TRBD1	TRBV4-1	-	TRBJ2-1	CASSQVTGTEGWSSYNEQFF	TGCGCCAGCAGCCAAGTGACTGGGACAGAGGGTTGGAGCTCCTACAATGAGCAGTTCTTC
-	TRBV27	many	TRBJ2-2	CASSARLAGELFF	TGTGCCAGCAGTGCAAGACTAGCCGGGGAGCTGTTTTTT
-	TRBV28	-	TRBJ1-1	CATFKPFEAFF	TGTGCCACCTTTAAACCCTTTGAAGCTTTCTTT
-	TRBV10-3	few	TRBJ2-6	CAISQQVSGANVLTF	TGTGCCATCAGTCAACAAGTCTCTGGGGCCAACGTCCTGACTTTC
-	TRBV24-1	many	TRBJ2-1	CATSDFGEGSYNEQFF	TGTGCCACCAGTGATTTCGGGGAAGGCTCCTACAATGAGCAGTTCTTC
-	TRBV6-1	few	TRBJ1-2	CASSPPRADYGYTF	TGTGCCAGCAGTCCTCCGCGGGCCGACTATGGCTACACCTTC
-	TRBV7-2	many	TRBJ2-1	CASSFIGGRYNEQFF	TGTGCCAGCAGCTTCATAGGGGGGCGTTACAATGAGCAGTTCTTC
TRBD2	TRBV12-3/TRBV12-4	few	TRBJ2-7	CASSIQSGTSGYEQYF	TGTGCCAGCAGTATCCAATCCGGGACTAGCGGCTACGAGCAGTACTTC
-	TRBV2	few	TRBJ2-2	CASCPGTQNTGELFF	TGTGCCAGCTGTCCTGGGACACAGAACACCGGGGAGCTGTTTTTT
TRBD2	TRBV6-2/TRBV6-3	-	TRBJ2-3	CASSYGRGVVYTDTQYF	TGTGCCAGCAGTTACGGGCGGGGGGTAGTATACACAGATACGCAGTATTTT
-	TRBV7-8	few	TRBJ2-7	CASTQRDWSYEQYF	TGTGCCAGCACTCAAAGGGATTGGTCCTACGAGCAGTACTTC
-	TRBV20-1	many	TRBJ1-6	CSAREGPDNSPLHF	TGCAGTGCTAGAGAGGGGCCGGATAATTCACCCCTCCACTTT